This T cell receptor beta chain was recorded in a study of blood T cell repertoires in COVID-19. In the original workflow: It was from reference gene primer amplification that nucleated cell counts were estimated. TCRdb's copy holds only in-frame clones and misses some; the assay was immunoSEQ multiplex PCR. From that table come the V and J calls and clone size; the DNA was used to work out D and trimming. Of some 120,000 clones listed, 71% are singletons. Germline V gene lookup returns CDR1 GTSNPN and CDR2 SVGIG (reference sequence). The ends were cut back, 0 bases at V and 4 bases at J, with 9 bases in the middle. This CDR3 has 13 amino acids.

This chain connects TRBV30 to TRBJ1-2; D may be TRBD1 (5 bases). The TCR sequence derives from a human donor with acute or convalescent COVID-19. The donor label of this sample is uncertain. The sample taken for sequencing was peripheral blood. CDR3 residues: CAWSVQVLYGYTF. The CDR3 DNA reads TGTGCCTGGAGTGTACAGGTTCTCTATGGCTACACCTTC.